Following are 7 T cell receptor beta chains from one sample sequenced in a study of blood T cell repertoires in COVID-19 (dated by TCRdb to the early 2020s). The library relied on the immunoSEQ multiplex PCR assay. TCRdb carries this immuneACCESS record with in-frame sequences only. Its versions omit some clonotypes, under half of them owing to an unresolved V gene in the studies checked, with the rest unexplained. Within this sample are about 140,000 clones, with around 81% of them counted one time only. Of the sample, about 7.5% is held by the ten largest clones. Sequencing was done on a sample of peripheral blood. These receptors were obtained from a human donor in a cohort sampled during active COVID-19.

This chain connects TRBV18 to TRBJ2-2, with a tentative D call TRBD2 (5 bases). V gave up 6 bases and J gave up 3 bases, with 11 bases separating them. This CDR3 is built from 14 residues. Looked up from germline, CDR1 is KGHSH and CDR2 is LQKENI. The CDR3 loop is CASSPSGDTGELFF. CDR3 DNA: TGTGCCAGCTCCCCCTCCGGGGACACCGGGGAGCTGTTTTTT.

The chain joins TRBV28 to TRBJ1-2; 7 nucleotides agree with TRBD1. V was pared by 5 bases and J by 6 bases, with 9 bases of the junction left unmatched. Germline-derived CDR1 and CDR2 are MDHEN and SYDVKM. The CDR3 consists of 14 residues. The DNA for the CDR3 is TGTGCCAGCAGTCCAGTTACAGGGGTTAATGGCTACACCTTC. It yields the protein CASSPVTGVNGYTF.

This chain joins TRBV5-1 and TRBJ2-7, with 7 bases aligning to TRBD1. Trimming took 4 bases from V and 2 from J; bases not matched to a gene: 9. In germline, CDR1 is SGHRS, CDR2 YFSETQ. This CDR3 has 15 residues. The CDR3 is CASSLDRLQTYEQYF. The CDR3 DNA is TGCGCCAGCAGCCTGGACAGGCTCCAGACCTACGAGCAGTACTTC.

The chain couples TRBV15 to TRBJ2-3; TRBD1 agrees at 9 bases. Germline V gene lookup returns CDR1 LNHNV and CDR2 YYDKDF (reference sequence). Losses at the gene ends were 0 bases for V and 6 bases for J; bases not matched to a gene: 7. The CDR3 contains 16 residues. The CDR3 bases are TGTGCCACCAGCAGAGATCGAACAGGGGGCTTGGATACGCAGTATTTT. Protein: CATSRDRTGGLDTQYF.

This clone was detected many times. This may be a read error: a much more frequent sequence differs by one nucleotide. The same CDR3 can be traced to other DNA sequences in this sample. The chain carries TRBV7-9 and TRBJ1-1; TRBD1 matches at 12 bases. Germline assignment: CDR1 SEHNR and CDR2 FQNEAQ (reference sequence). The CDR3 consists of 16 residues. V gave up 3 bases and J gave up 4 bases; unmatched junction bases: 6. As DNA, the CDR3 is TGTGCCAGCAGCTTCGGGGGGACAGGGGGCGGCACTGAAGCTTTCTTT. It is translated as CASSFGGTGGGTEAFF.

The chain links TRBV4-3 to TRBJ1-4; 9 nucleotides agree with TRBD1. This CDR3 comprises 15 residues. CDR1 is LGHNA, CDR2 YSLEER, per germline. The V gene end was trimmed by 4 bases and the J gene end by 7 bases; junction bases not matched to a gene: 7. The CDR3 DNA reads TGCGCCAGCAGCCGAACGACAGGGGGAGGTGAAAAACTGTTTTTT. Encoded protein: CASSRTTGGGEKLFF.

The V and J genes are TRBV6-5 and TRBJ2-7; D is possibly TRBD1 (6 bases). The V gene's germline CDR1 is MNHEY and CDR2 SVGAGI. The CDR3 sequence is 15 residues long. The germline V and J ends were trimmed by 0 bases and 3 bases, with 12 bases remaining between them. The DNA of the CDR3 is TGTGCCAGCAGTTACTCGGGGGCCACGCACTACGAGCAGTACTTC. This gives the protein CASSYSGATHYEQYF.